These 24 T cell receptor beta chains share one sample of origin, sequenced in a study of T cells after yellow fever vaccination. A single record per CDR3 protein comes from TCRdb applying MiXCR to the 5' RACE reads. The profile shows nearly 300,000 distinct CDR3 sequences, less than 9.5% of them singletons. Sequencing used CD4+ T cells sorted from PBMCs, obtained 5 days after the yellow fever booster vaccination. The receptors shown here come from a man aged 18 to 35 who received the YFV17D yellow fever vaccine.

The rearrangement joins TRBV7-2 to TRBJ1-6; perhaps TRBD1 as D (5 bases). In germline, CDR1 is SGHTA, CDR2 FQGNSA. This CDR3 spans 16 amino acids. V was trimmed by 2 bases and J by 8 bases, leaving 16 bases between them. DNA of the CDR3: TGTGCCAGCAGCTTAAGTGTGGGCAGGGTGGATTCACCCCTCCACTTT. Amino acid sequence: CASSLSVGRVDSPLHF. Combining the CDR3 with reference TRBV7-2 and TRBJ1-6 gives the whole variable domain GAGVSQSPSNKVTEKGKDVELRCDPISGHTALYWYRQSLGQGLEFLIYFQGNSAPDKSGLPSDRFSAERTGGSVSTLTIQRTQQEDSAVYLCASSLSVGRVDSPLHFGNGTRLTVT.

In DNA form, the CDR3 reads TGTGCTAGTGGCTCAACTAGCGGGGGGGCCGGGACCCAGTACTTC. Encoded protein: CASGSTSGGAGTQYF. The V gene is TRBV12-5, the J gene TRBJ2-5; TRBD2 matches 13 bases. The CDR3 is made up of 15 amino acids. Germline V lookup: CDR1 LGHNT, CDR2 FRNRAP. Trimming took 6 bases from V and 7 from J; bases not matched to a gene: 8.

V usage is TRBV6-5 and J usage is TRBJ1-2, with 10 bases that match TRBD1. V dropped 6 bases and J dropped 4; count of bases not matched to a gene: 11. This CDR3 contains 16 residues. Germline CDR1 reads MNHEY; CDR2 reads SVGAGI. DNA for the CDR3: TGTGCCAGCAGATCTCACCAGGACAGGGGGGCCTATGGCTACACCTTC. Translation gives CASRSHQDRGAYGYTF.

The gene calls are TRBV12-3 or TRBV12-4 and TRBJ1-4; D remains ambiguous. The CDR3 spans 13 residues. V lost 3 bases, J lost 14 bases, and 16 bases lay in between. CDR3 region: CASSFRGKSSLFF. In DNA form, the CDR3 reads TGTGCCAGCAGTTTCCGGGGTAAAAGTTCTCTGTTTTTT.

This clonotype was observed a handful of times. The CDR3 sequence is CASSRLAAETQYF. DNA of the CDR3: TGCGCCAGCAGCCGGCTAGCGGCAGAGACCCAGTACTTC. V and J are TRBV5-1 and TRBJ2-5; 7 bases are a match to TRBD2. The CDR3 covers 13 residues. Trimming removed 4 bases from V and 4 bases from J; junction bases left unmatched: 4. The germline V gene has CDR1 SGHRS and CDR2 YFSETQ.

This chain uses TRBV7-2 with TRBJ2-3; TRBD2 matches at 8 bases. The V gene end was trimmed by 0 bases and the J gene end by 5 bases; junction bases not matched to a gene: 7. The germline gives CDR1 SGHTA, CDR2 FQGNSA. The CDR3 has 16 amino acids. CDR3: CASSLAYGGGIDTQYF. In DNA, the CDR3 is TGTGCCAGCAGCTTAGCGTATGGCGGGGGGATAGATACGCAGTATTTT.

This chain uses TRBV28 with TRBJ1-6; D not certain. The CDR3 covers 12 residues. V lost 6 bases and J 10 bases, leaving 10 bases between the germline ends. CDR1 and CDR2 from the germline V gene are MDHEN and SYDVKM. CDR3 DNA: TGTGCCAGCAGGGACTGGAGGTCACCCCTCCACTTT. Its protein is CASRDWRSPLHF.

This clonotype was seen only a few times. The chain has TRBV18 and TRBJ2-1; TRBD2 is a possible D gene (5 bases). CDR1 is KGHSH and CDR2 is LQKENI in the germline V gene. V was pared by 6 bases and J by 2 bases, with 17 bases between. CDR3 length equals 16 residues. The CDR3 DNA sequence: TGTGCCAGCTCGAGTTGGGGTGCGGGCACCTACAATGAGCAGTTCTTC. Its protein product is CASSSWGAGTYNEQFF.

The genes are TRBV15 and TRBJ2-3; TRBD2 agrees at 13 bases. V shed 0 bases and J 2 bases; nucleotides not matched to a gene: 11. Per germline, CDR1 LNHNV and CDR2 YYDKDF (reference sequence). The CDR3 is 20 amino acids. The CDR3 region has the DNA TGTGCCACCAGCAGAGAGAATATACCGGGACTAGCGGGGATCACAGATACGCAGTATTTT. It yields the protein CATSRENIPGLAGITDTQYF.

The chain couples TRBV19 to TRBJ2-3; the D gene is possibly TRBD2 (5 bases). The germline V gene has CDR1 LNHDA and CDR2 SQIVND (reference sequence). Trimming stripped 8 bases from V and 0 bases from J, with 9 bases between. The CDR3 spans 13 residues. The chain's CDR3 is CASGSGSTDTQYF. The CDR3 DNA is TGTGCCAGTGGATCGGGGAGCACAGATACGCAGTATTTT. Drawing the rest from reference TRBV19 and TRBJ2-3, the complete variable domain is DGGITQSPKYLFRKEGQNVTLSCEQNLNHDAMYWYRQDPGQGLRLIYYSQIVNDFQKGDIAEGYSVSREKKESFPLTVTSAQKNPTAFYLCASGSGSTDTQYFGPGTRLTVL.

This clonotype was counted at least ten times. This CDR3 is CASSFEQGAVIYEQYF. The CDR3 DNA sequence: TGCGCCAGCAGCTTCGAACAGGGGGCAGTTATCTACGAGCAGTACTTC. J is TRBJ2-7 and V is TRBV5-1; TRBD1 matches 9 bases. The CDR3 is made up of 16 amino acids. V lost 2 bases to trimming and J lost 3 bases; unmatched junction nucleotides: 9. Looked up from germline, CDR1 is SGHRS and CDR2 is YFSETQ.

The chain has TRBV5-5 and TRBJ1-1; TRBD1 is a possible D gene (5 bases). The germline V gene encodes CDR1 SGHKS and CDR2 YYEKEE (reference sequence). V lost 2 bases to trimming and J lost 8 bases, with 13 bases between them. The CDR3 extends over 13 amino acids. The CDR3 DNA is TGTGCCAGCAGCTTCCTCAGGGAATCCGAAGCTTTCTTT. Translation gives CASSFLRESEAFF.

Only a few counts were recorded for this clonotype. This chain joins TRBV5-5 and TRBJ2-5, with D possibly being TRBD2 (7 bases). The CDR3 length is 16 residues. CDR1 is SGHKS and CDR2 is YYEKEE in the germline V gene (reference sequence). Trimming shortened V by 0 bases and J by 6 bases, and 18 bases separated the two germline ends. The CDR3 DNA is TGTGCCAGCAGCTTGGCCGAGGGGGGGTTCAGTAAGACCCAGTACTTC. Amino acid sequence: CASSLAEGGFSKTQYF.

The chain is built from TRBV4-3 and TRBJ1-2; possibly TRBD1 for D (6 bases). The CDR3 has 15 amino acids. CDR1 and CDR2 (germline): LGHNA, YSLEER. Trimming took 3 bases from V and 2 from J, leaving 13 bases between them. This CDR3 reads CASSQTAGGNYGYTF. The CDR3, as DNA: TGCGCCAGCAGCCAGACTGCCGGGGGCAACTATGGCTACACCTTC.

In its sample, this clonotype was seen a few times. The chain carries TRBV3-1 and TRBJ2-7, with D possibly being TRBD1 or TRBD2 (5 bases each). The V gene lost 1 base and the J gene lost 3 bases, with 13 bases spanning the gap. This CDR3 is built from 15 residues. Germline lookup yields CDR1 LGHDT and CDR2 YNNKEL (reference sequence). The CDR3 region has the DNA TGTGCCAGCAGCCAAGGGGCAGGGACCGGCTACGAGCAGTACTTC. Translating gives CASSQGAGTGYEQYF.

This clonotype was counted ten times or more. The rearrangement links TRBV5-1 to TRBJ1-4; tentatively, D is TRBD1 (6 bases). The V end was cut by 4 bases, the J end by 8 bases, with 21 bases between. Per the germline V gene, CDR1 is SGHRS and CDR2 is YFSETQ. This CDR3 is 16 amino acids long. The CDR3 sequence: CASSRRPQGQGEKLFF. The CDR3 DNA reads as TGCGCCAGCAGCCGCCGTCCACAGGGTCAGGGAGAAAAACTGTTTTTT.

The V and J genes are TRBV5-1 and TRBJ1-3; 7 bases are shared with TRBD1. This CDR3 is 18 amino acids long. Germline CDR1 SGHRS, CDR2 YFSETQ. Losses at the gene ends were 4 bases for V and 0 bases for J; bases not matched to a gene: 13. CDR3 nucleotide sequence: TGCGCCAGCAGCCCAGGACAGGTCCTAGTTCCCTCTGGAAACACCATATATTTT. Translating gives CASSPGQVLVPSGNTIYF.

The CDR3 nucleotides are TGTGCCAGCAGTTTGCGGCGCGGGGTGGGTCAGCCCCAGCATTTT. Encoded protein: CASSLRRGVGQPQHF. V gene TRBV12-3 or TRBV12-4 combines with J gene TRBJ1-5, with D hard to call. This CDR3 is built from 15 residues. Trimming stripped 3 bases from V and 6 bases from J, with 15 bases between.

The table lists this clonotype with many counts. The rearrangement uses TRBV12-3 or TRBV12-4 and TRBJ2-5; D gene ambiguous. Deletions cut 3 bases from V and 5 bases from J, with 7 bases between. This CDR3 has 12 residues. This chain's CDR3 is CASSFGVETQYF. The CDR3 DNA is TGTGCCAGCAGTTTTGGGGTTGAGACCCAGTACTTC.

This chain links TRBV19 with TRBJ2-5; either TRBD1 or TRBD2 may supply D (6 bases each). The CDR3 sequence is 15 residues long. Germline V gives CDR1 LNHDA, CDR2 SQIVND (reference sequence). V lost 1 base and J lost 9, with 18 bases in between. CDR3 in amino acids: CASSIGLHSGAAQYF. CDR3 bases: TGTGCCAGTAGTATAGGTCTGCACTCGGGGGCAGCCCAGTACTTC. Full variable domain (remainder filled in from reference TRBV19 and TRBJ2-5): DGGITQSPKYLFRKEGQNVTLSCEQNLNHDAMYWYRQDPGQGLRLIYYSQIVNDFQKGDIAEGYSVSREKKESFPLTVTSAQKNPTAFYLCASSIGLHSGAAQYFGPGTRLLVL.

This chain uses TRBV20-1 with TRBJ2-7; 8 bases map to TRBD1. CDR1 is DFQATT, CDR2 SNEGSKA, per germline (reference sequence). The CDR3 is 14 residues long. The ends lost 6 bases at V and 4 bases at J; junction bases unmatched: 11. The DNA of the CDR3 is TGCAGTGCAAAAGGACAGGGATCCCCTTACGAGCAGTACGTC. Amino acid sequence: CSAKGQGSPYEQYV.

This sequence joins TRBV6-6 and TRBJ1-2; D call uncertain. The CDR3 loop spans 14 amino acids. Germline V CDR1 and CDR2: MNHNY, SVGAGI (reference sequence). Between the trimmed V and J ends, which lost 4 bases and 6 bases, there was a span of 15 bases. The CDR3, as DNA: TGTGCCAGCAGTTCTGGGGTCGAGAGGCATGGCTACACCTTC. This encodes CASSSGVERHGYTF.

This clonotype was seen more than once but under ten times. This rearrangement joins TRBV29-1 to TRBJ1-2, with D uncertain. The CDR3 covers 12 residues. The V gene lost 0 bases and the J gene lost 8 bases, with 10 bases spanning the gap. The germline V gene has CDR1 SQVTM and CDR2 ANQGSEA. CDR3: CSVEEGAGGYTF. The CDR3 DNA reads as TGCAGCGTTGAAGAGGGAGCTGGGGGCTACACCTTC.

Only a few counts were recorded for this clonotype. The chain links TRBV5-5 to TRBJ2-2; 7 bases are a match to TRBD1. The CDR3 has 17 amino acids. The germline gives CDR1 SGHKS, CDR2 YYEKEE (reference sequence). V trimming: 3 bases; J trimming: 4 bases; junction bases outside the gene matches: 12. In DNA form, the CDR3 reads TGTGCCAGCAGCTCGGGTGACAGGGCAGGGAGCACCGGGGAGCTGTTTTTT. Residues: CASSSGDRAGSTGELFF.